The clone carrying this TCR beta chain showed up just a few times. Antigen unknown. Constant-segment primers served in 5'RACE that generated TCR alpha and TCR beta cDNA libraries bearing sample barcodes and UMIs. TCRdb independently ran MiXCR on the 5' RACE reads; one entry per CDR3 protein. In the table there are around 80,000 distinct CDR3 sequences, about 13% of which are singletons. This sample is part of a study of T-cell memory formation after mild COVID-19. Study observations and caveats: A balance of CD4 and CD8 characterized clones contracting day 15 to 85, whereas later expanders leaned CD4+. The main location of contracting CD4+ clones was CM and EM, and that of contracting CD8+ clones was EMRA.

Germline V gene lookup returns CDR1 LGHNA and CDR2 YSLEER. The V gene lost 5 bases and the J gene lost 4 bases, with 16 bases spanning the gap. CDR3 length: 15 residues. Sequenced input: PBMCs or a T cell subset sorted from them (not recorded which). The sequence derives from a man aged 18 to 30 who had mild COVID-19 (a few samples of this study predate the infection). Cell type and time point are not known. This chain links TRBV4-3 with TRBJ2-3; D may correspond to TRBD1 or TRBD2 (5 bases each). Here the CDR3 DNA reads TGCGCCAGCAGCGGGACCGCCGATGGCGCAGATACGCAGTATTTT. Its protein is CASSGTADGADTQYF.